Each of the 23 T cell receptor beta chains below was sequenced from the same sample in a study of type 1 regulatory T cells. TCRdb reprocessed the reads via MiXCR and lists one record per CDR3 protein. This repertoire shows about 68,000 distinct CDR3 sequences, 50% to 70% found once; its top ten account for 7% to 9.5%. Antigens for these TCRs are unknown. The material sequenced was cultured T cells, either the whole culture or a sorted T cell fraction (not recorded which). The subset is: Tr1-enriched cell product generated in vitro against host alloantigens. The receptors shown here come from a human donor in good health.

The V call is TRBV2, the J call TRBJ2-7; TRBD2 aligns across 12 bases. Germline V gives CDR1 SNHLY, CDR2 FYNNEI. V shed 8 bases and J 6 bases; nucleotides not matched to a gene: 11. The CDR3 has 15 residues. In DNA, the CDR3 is TGTGCCAGCTGTGGAAGACTAGCGGGAGTGGGCGAGCAGTACTTC. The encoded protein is CASCGRLAGVGEQYF.

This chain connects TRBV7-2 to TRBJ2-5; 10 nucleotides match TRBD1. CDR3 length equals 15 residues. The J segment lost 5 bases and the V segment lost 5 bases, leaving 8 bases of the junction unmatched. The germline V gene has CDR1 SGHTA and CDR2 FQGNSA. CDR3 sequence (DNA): TGTGCCAGCAGCAAAGTGACAGGGGGCAGCGAGACCCAGTACTTC. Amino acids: CASSKVTGGSETQYF.

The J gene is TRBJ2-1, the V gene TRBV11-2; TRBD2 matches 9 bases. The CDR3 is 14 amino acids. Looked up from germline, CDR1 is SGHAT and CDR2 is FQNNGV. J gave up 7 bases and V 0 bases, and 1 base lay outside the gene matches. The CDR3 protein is CASSLELAGNEQFF. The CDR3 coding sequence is TGTGCCAGCAGCTTAGAACTAGCGGGTAATGAGCAGTTCTTC.

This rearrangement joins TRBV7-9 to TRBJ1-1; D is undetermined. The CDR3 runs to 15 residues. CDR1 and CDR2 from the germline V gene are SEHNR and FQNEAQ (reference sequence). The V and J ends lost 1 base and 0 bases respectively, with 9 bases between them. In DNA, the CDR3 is TGTGCCAGCAGCTTAGTGCTCCAGATGAACACTGAAGCTTTCTTT. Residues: CASSLVLQMNTEAFF. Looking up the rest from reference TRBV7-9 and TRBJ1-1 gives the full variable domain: DTGVSQNPRHKITKRGQNVTFRCDPISEHNRLYWYRQTLGQGPEFLTYFQNEAQLEKSRLLSDRFSAERPKGSFSTLEIQRTEQGDSAMYLCASSLVLQMNTEAFFGQGTRLTVV.

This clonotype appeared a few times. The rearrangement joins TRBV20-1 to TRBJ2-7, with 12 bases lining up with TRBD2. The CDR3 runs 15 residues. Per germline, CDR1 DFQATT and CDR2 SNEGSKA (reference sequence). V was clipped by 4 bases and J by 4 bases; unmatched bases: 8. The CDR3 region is CSAIPPSGRGYEQYF. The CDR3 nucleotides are TGCAGTGCTATCCCCCCTAGCGGGAGGGGATACGAGCAGTACTTC.

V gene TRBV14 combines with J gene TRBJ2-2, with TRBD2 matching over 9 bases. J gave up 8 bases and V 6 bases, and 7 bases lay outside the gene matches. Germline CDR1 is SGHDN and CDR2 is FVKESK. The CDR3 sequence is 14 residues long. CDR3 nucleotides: TGTGCCAGCAGTATAGTAGCGGGAGTTGGGGAGCTGTTTTTT. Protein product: CASSIVAGVGELFF.

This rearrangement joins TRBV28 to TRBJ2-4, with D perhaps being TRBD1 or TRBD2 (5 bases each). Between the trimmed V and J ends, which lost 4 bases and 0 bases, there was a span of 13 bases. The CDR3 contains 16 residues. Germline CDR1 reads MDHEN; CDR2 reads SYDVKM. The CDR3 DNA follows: TGTGCCAGCAGTTCTCAGGGAGTTGTAGCCAAAAACATTCAGTACTTC. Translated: CASSSQGVVAKNIQYF.

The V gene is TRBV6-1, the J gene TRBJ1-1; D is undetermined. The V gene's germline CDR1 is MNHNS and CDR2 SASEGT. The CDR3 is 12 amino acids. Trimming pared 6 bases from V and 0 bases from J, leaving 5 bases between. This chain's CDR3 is CASRLMNTEAFF. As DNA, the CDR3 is TGTGCCAGCAGACTTATGAACACTGAAGCTTTCTTT.

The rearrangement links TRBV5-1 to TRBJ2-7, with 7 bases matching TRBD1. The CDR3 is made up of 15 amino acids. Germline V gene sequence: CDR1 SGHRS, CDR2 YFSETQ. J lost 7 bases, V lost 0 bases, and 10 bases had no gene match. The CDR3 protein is CASSLAGTGVGEQYF. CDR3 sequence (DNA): TGCGCCAGCAGCTTGGCCGGAACAGGGGTTGGGGAGCAGTACTTC.

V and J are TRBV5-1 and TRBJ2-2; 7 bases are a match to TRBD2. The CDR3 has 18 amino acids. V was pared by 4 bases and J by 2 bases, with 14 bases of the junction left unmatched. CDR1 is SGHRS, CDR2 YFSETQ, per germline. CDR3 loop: CASSPRLLSGTNTGELFF. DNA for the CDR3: TGCGCCAGCAGCCCGAGGCTTTTAAGCGGGACTAACACCGGGGAGCTGTTTTTT.

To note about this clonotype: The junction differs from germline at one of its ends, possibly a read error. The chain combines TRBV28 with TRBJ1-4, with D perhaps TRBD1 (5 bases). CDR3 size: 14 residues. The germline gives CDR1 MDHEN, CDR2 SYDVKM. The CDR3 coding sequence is TGTGCCACTCGACCCCCGAAGGGGTATGAAAGACTGTTTTTT. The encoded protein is CATRPPKGYERLFF.

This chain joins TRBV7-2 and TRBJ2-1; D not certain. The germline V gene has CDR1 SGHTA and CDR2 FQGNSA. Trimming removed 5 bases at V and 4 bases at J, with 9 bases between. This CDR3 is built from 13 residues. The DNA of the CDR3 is TGTGCCAGCAGCCCCCCGAGATACAATGAGCAGTTCTTC. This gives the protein CASSPPRYNEQFF.

CDR3 in amino acids: CAFRTSGRGEQFF. Written as DNA, the CDR3 is TGTGCCTTTAGGACTAGCGGGAGGGGTGAGCAGTTCTTC. The chain joins TRBV7-9 to TRBJ2-1, with 15 nucleotides matching TRBD2. Germline V gives CDR1 SEHNR, CDR2 FQNEAQ (reference sequence). The J segment lost 9 bases and the V segment lost 11 bases, leaving 5 bases of the junction unmatched. This CDR3 comprises 13 residues.

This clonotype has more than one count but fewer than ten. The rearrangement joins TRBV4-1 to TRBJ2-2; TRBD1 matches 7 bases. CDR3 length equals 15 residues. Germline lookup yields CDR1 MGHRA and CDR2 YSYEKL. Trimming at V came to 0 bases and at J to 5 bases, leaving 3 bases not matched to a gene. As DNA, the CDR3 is TGCGCCAGCAGCCAAGAGAGGGGGCATACCGGGGAGCTGTTTTTT. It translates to CASSQERGHTGELFF.

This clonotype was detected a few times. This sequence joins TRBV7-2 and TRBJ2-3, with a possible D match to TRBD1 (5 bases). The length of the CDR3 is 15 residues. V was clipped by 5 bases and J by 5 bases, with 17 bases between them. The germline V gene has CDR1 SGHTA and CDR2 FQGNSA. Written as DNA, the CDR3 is TGTGCCAGCAGCCAGCCCCGAGCAGGGAAAGATACGCAGTATTTT. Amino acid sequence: CASSQPRAGKDTQYF.

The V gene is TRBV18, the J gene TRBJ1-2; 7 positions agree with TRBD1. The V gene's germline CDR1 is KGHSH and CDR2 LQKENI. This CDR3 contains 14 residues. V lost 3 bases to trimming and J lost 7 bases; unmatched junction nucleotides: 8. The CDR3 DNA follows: TGTGCCAGCTCACCGCTCGACAGGGAAGCTGGCTACACCTTC. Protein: CASSPLDREAGYTF.

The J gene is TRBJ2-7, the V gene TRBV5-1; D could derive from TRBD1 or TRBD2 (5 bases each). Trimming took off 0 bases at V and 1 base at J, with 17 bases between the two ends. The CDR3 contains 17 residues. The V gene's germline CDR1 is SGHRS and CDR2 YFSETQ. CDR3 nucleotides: TGCGCCAGCAGCTTGGGACACCTTGGGGGAGAGTCCTACGAGCAGTACTTC. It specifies CASSLGHLGGESYEQYF.

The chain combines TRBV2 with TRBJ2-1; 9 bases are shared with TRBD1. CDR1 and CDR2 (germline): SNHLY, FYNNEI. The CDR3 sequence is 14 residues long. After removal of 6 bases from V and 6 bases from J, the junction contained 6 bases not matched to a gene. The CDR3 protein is CASSRDRDPNEQFF. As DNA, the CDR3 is TGTGCCAGCAGCCGGGACAGGGATCCCAATGAGCAGTTCTTC.

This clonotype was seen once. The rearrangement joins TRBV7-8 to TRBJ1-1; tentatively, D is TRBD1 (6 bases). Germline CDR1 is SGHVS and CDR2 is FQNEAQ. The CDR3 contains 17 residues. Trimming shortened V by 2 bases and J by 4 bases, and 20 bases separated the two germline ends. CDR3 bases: TGTGCCAGCAGCTTATTTATGGTCTTACAGGGAGGCACTGAAGCTTTCTTT. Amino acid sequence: CASSLFMVLQGGTEAFF.

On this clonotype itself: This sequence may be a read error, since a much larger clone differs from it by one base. The CDR3 region has the DNA TGTGCCAGCAGCTTAGATGGGAGGGCCCACGAGCAGTACTTC. It specifies CASSLDGRAHEQYF. The V call is TRBV7-8, the J call TRBJ2-7; 7 bases are a match to TRBD2. Trimming took 1 base from V and 5 from J; bases not matched to a gene: 5. The CDR3 is made up of 14 amino acids. Germline CDR1 is SGHVS and CDR2 is FQNEAQ. Full variable domain (outside the CDR3, taken from reference TRBV7-8 and TRBJ2-7): GAGVSQSPRYKVAKRGQDVALRCDPISGHVSLFWYQQALGQGPEFLTYFQNEAQLDKSGLPSDRFFAERPEGSVSTLKIQRTQQEDSAVYLCASSLDGRAHEQYFGPGTRLTVT.

CDR3 DNA: TGTGCCAGCAGCGCCAACCGACTGAACACTGAAGCTTTCTTT. As protein: CASSANRLNTEAFF. The rearrangement uses TRBV9 and TRBJ1-1; D not resolved. Germline V gene data show CDR1 as SGDLS and CDR2 as YYNGEE. V was cut by 3 bases and J by 0 bases, with 9 bases left in between. The CDR3 consists of 14 residues. The complete variable domain, with remaining parts taken from reference TRBV9 and TRBJ1-1, reads DSGVTQTPKHLITATGQRVTLRCSPRSGDLSVYWYQQSLDQGLQFLIQYYNGEERAKGNILERFSAQQFPDLHSELNLSSLELGDSALYFCASSANRLNTEAFFGQGTRLTVV.

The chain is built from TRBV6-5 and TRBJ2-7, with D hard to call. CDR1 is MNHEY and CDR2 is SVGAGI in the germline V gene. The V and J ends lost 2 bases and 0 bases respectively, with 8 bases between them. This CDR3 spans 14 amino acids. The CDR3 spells CASSYAENSYEQYF. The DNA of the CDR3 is TGTGCCAGCAGTTACGCGGAGAACTCCTACGAGCAGTACTTC.

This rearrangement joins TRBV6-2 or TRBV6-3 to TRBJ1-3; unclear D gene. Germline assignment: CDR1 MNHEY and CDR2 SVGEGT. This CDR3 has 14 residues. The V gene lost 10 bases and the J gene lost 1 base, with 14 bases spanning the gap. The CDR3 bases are TGTGCCATCGGCGGGAGAAGTTCTGGAAACACCATATATTTT. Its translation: CAIGGRSSGNTIYF.